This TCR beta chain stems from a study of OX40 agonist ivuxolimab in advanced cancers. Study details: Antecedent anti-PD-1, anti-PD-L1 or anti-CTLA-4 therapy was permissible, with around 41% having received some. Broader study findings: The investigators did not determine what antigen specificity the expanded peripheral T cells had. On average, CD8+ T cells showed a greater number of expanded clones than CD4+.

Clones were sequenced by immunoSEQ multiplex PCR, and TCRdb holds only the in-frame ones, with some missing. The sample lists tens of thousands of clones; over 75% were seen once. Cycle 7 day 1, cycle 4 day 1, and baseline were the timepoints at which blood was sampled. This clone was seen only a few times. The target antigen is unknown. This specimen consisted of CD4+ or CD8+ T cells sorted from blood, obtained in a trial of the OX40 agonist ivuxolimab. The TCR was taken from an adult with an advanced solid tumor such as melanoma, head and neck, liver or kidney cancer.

The CDR3 coding sequence is TGTGCCAGCAGATCGACAGGGGGCAAGTCCCCCGAGCAGTACTTC. This codes for CASRSTGGKSPEQYF. The chain uses TRBV28 and TRBJ2-7, with 10 positions matching TRBD1. CDR3 length: 15 residues. V shed 6 bases, J shed 6 bases, and the junction held 11 bases outside the gene matches. Per germline, CDR1 MDHEN and CDR2 SYDVKM.